This T cell receptor (beta chain) was retrieved from a study of a mutant IDH1 vaccine in newly diagnosed glioma. Study at large: Patients were pretreated with radiotherapy, temozolomide, or both, mostly both.

Some clones are missing from TCRdb's copy, which holds only in-frame ones; the method was immunoSEQ multiplex PCR. The sample has around 50,000 clones; 90% are singletons. In regard to this clone: No antigen is known for it.

Described time point: week 5, during vaccination. Vaccine doses each comprised 300 ug of mutant IDH1 20-mer peptide, with topical imiquimod. There were new WHO grade 3 or 4 astrocytomas in the donors, and these were IDH1-mutant and ATRX-lost. This sequence originates from a woman aged 40 to 50 with glioma. Material: PBMCs, obtained from a glioma patient whose treatment included an IDH1 peptide vaccine.

The CDR3, as DNA: TGCGCCAGCAGTGGTACAAATGGACGGGAGGAGCAGTTCTTC. Translated, it gives CASSGTNGREEQFF. V is TRBV10-1 and J is TRBJ2-1, with D tentatively TRBD2 (6 bases). The germline CDR1 and CDR2 sequences are WNHNN and SYGVQD (reference sequence). The CDR3 sequence is 14 residues long. V was clipped by 4 bases and J by 10 bases, with 17 bases between them.